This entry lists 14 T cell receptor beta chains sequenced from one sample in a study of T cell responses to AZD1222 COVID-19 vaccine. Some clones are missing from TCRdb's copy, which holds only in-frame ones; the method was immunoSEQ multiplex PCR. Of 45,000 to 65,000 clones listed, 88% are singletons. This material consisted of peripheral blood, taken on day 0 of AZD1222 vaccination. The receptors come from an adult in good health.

Here the CDR3 reads CASSEERGSEQYF. CDR3 nucleotides: TGTGCCAGCAGTGAAGAGAGGGGTTCCGAGCAGTACTTC. This chain joins TRBV6-4 and TRBJ2-7; D may correspond to TRBD1 or TRBD2 (5 bases each). The CDR3 runs to 13 residues. Germline CDR1 is MRHNA and CDR2 is SNTAGT. V was shortened by 3 bases and J by 6 bases, with 12 bases between the two germline ends.

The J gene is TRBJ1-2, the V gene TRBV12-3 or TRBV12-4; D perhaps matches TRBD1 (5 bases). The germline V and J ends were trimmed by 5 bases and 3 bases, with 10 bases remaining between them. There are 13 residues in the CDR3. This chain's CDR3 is CASSLSGDYGYTF. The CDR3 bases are TGTGCCAGCAGTCTATCGGGGGACTATGGCTACACCTTC.

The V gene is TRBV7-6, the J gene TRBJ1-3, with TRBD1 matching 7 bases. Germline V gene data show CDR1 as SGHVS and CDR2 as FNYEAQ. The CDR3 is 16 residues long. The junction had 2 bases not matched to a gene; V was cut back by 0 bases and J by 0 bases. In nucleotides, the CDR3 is TGTGCCAGCAGCTTAGCGGGACAGAGCTCTGGAAACACCATATATTTT. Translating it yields CASSLAGQSSGNTIYF.

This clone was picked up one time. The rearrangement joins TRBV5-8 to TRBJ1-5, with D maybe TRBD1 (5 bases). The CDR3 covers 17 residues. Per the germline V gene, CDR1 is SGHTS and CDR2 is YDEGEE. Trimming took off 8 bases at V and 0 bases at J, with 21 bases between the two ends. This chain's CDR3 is CASKLPGGAHSNQPQHF. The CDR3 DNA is TGTGCCAGTAAATTGCCCGGAGGGGCGCATAGCAATCAGCCCCAGCATTTT.

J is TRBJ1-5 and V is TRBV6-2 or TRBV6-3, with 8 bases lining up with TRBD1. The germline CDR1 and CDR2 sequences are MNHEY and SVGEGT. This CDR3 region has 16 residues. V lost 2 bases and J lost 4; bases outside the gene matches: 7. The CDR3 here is CASSYADRVGNQPQHF. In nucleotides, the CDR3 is TGTGCCAGCAGTTACGCGGACAGGGTGGGTAATCAGCCCCAGCATTTT.

The CDR3: CASSYEGRQGSYEQYF. The CDR3 coding sequence is TGTGCCAGCAGTTACGAGGGGAGACAGGGCTCCTACGAGCAGTACTTC. This chain uses TRBV6-5 with TRBJ2-7; TRBD1 matches 7 bases. The CDR3 is 16 residues long. CDR1 is MNHEY, CDR2 SVGAGI, per germline. The ends lost 2 bases at V and 0 bases at J; junction bases unmatched: 7.

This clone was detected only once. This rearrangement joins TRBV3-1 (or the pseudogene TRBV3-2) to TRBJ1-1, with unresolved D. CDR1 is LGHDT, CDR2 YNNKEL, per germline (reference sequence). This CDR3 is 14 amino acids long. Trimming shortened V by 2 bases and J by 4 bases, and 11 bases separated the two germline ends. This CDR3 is CASSQSEGSTEAFF. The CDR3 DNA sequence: TGTGCCAGCAGCCAATCCGAAGGGTCCACTGAAGCTTTCTTT.

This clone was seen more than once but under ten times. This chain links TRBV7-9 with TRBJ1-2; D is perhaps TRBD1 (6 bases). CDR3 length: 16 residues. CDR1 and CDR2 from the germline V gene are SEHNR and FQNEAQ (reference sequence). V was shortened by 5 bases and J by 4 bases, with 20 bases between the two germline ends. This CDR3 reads CASSDRSGQRLYGYTF. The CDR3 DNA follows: TGTGCCAGCAGCGACAGGTCGGGACAACGACTCTATGGCTACACCTTC.

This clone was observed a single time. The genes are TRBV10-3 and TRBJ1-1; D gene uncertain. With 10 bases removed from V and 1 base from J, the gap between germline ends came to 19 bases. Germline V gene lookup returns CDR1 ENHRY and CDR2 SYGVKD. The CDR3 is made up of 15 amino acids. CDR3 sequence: CATSMDRAGNTEAFF. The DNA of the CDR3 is TGTGCCACTTCTATGGATAGGGCTGGGAACACTGAAGCTTTCTTT.

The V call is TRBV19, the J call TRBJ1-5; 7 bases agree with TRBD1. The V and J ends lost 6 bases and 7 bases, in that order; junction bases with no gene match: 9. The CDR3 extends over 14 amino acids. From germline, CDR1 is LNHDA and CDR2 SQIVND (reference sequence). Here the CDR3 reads CASSPRDRGQPQHF. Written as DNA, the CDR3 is TGTGCCAGTAGCCCGCGGGACAGAGGGCAGCCCCAGCATTTT.

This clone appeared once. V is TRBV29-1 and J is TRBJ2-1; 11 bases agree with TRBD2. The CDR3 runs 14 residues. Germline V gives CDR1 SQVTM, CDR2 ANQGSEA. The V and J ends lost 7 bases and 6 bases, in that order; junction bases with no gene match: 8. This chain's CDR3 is CSALTSGSANEQFF. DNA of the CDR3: TGCAGCGCCCTTACTAGCGGGAGCGCCAATGAGCAGTTCTTC.

The CDR3 loop reads CASSVELQETQYF. CDR3 coding DNA: TGTGCCAGCAGCGTAGAACTCCAAGAGACCCAGTACTTC. The chain joins TRBV9 to TRBJ2-5; unclear D gene. The ends were cut back, 0 bases at V and 1 base at J, with 4 bases in the middle. The CDR3 spans 13 residues. CDR1 and CDR2 (germline): SGDLS, YYNGEE.

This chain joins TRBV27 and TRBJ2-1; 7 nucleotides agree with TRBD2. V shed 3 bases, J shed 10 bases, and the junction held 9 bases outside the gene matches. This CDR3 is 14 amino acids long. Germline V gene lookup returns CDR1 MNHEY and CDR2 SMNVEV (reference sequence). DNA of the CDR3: TGTGCCAGCAGTTTCGAGCGGGGTGCTCAGGAGCAGTTCTTC. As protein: CASSFERGAQEQFF.

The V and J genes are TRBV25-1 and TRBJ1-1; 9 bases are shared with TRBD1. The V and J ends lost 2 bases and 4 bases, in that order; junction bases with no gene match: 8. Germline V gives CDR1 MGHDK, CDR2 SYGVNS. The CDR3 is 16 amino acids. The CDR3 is CASSEGQGNVVTEAFF. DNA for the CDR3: TGTGCCAGCAGTGAAGGACAGGGGAACGTCGTCACTGAAGCTTTCTTT.